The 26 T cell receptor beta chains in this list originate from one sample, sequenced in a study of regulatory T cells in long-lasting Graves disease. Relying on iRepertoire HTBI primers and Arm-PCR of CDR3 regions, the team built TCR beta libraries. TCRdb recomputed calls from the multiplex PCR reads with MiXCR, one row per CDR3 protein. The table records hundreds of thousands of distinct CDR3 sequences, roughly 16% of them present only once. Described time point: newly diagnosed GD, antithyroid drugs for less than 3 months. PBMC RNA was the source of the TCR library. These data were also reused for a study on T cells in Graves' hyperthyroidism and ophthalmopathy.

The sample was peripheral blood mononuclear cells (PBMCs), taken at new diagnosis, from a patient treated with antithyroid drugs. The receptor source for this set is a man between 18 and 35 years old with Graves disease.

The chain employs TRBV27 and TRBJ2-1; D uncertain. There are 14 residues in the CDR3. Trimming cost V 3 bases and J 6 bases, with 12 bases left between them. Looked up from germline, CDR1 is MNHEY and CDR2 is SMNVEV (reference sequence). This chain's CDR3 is CASSFPGVGNEQFF. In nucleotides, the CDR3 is TGTGCCAGCAGTTTTCCTGGAGTCGGCAATGAGCAGTTCTTC.

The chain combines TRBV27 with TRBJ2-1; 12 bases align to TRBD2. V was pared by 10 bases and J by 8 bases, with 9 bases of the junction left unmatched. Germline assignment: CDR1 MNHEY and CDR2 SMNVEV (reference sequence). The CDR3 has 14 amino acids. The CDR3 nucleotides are TGTGCCACCAGACTAGCGGGAGTTTACGATGAGCAGTTCTTC. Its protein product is CATRLAGVYDEQFF.

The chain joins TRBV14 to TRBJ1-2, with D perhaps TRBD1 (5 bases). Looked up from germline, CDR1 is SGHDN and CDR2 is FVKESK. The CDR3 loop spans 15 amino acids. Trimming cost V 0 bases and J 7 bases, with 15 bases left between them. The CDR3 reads CASSQDNPREGGYTF. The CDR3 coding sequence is TGTGCCAGCAGCCAAGATAACCCCAGGGAAGGTGGCTACACCTTC. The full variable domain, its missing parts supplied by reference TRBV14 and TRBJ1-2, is EAGVTQFPSHSVIEKGQTVTLRCDPISGHDNLYWYRRVMGKEIKFLLHFVKESKQDESGMPNNRFLAERTGGTYSTLKVQPAELEDSGVYFCASSQDNPREGGYTFGSGTRLTVV.

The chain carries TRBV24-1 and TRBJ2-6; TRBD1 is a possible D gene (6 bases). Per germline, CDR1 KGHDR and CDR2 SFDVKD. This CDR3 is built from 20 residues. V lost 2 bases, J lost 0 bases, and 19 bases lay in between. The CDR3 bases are TGTGCCACCAGTGATTCTCCTGGGACACCTGAGACCTCTGGGGCCAACGTCCTGACTTTC. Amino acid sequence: CATSDSPGTPETSGANVLTF.

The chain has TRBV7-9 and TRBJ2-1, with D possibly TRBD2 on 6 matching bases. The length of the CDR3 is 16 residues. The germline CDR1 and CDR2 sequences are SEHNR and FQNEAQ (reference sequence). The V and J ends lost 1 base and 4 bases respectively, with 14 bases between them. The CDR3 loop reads CASSLGVGGLYNEQFF. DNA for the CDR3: TGTGCCAGCAGCTTAGGTGTGGGAGGCCTTTACAATGAGCAGTTCTTC.

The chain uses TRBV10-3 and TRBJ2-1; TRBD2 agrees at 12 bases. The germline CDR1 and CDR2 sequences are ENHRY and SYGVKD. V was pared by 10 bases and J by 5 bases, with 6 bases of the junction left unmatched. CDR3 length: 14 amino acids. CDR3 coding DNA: TGTGCCACAAAACGGACTAGCGGGGACAATGAGCAGTTCTTC. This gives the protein CATKRTSGDNEQFF.

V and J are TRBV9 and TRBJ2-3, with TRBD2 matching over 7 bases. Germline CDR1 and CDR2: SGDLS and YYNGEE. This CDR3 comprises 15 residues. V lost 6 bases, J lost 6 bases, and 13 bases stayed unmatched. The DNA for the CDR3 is TGTGCCAGCACCGGATTGGGGGGGGTAACGGATACGCAGTATTTT. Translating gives CASTGLGGVTDTQYF. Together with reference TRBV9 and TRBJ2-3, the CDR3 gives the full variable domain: DSGVTQTPKHLITATGQRVTLRCSPRSGDLSVYWYQQSLDQGLQFLIQYYNGEERAKGNILERFSAQQFPDLHSELNLSSLELGDSALYFCASTGLGGVTDTQYFGPGTRLTVL.

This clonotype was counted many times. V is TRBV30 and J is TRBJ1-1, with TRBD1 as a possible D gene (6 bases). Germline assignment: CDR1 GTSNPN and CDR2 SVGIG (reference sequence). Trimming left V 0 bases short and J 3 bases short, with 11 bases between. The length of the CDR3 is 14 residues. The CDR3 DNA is TGTGCCTGGAGTGTGAAAGGGGGTGACACTGAAGCTTTCTTT. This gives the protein CAWSVKGGDTEAFF.

CDR3 protein: CASSSLGDGSHNEQFF. CDR3 nucleotides: TGTGCCAGCAGTTCCCTGGGGGACGGTTCCCACAATGAGCAGTTCTTC. The V gene is TRBV12-3 or TRBV12-4, the J gene TRBJ2-1; D might be TRBD1 or TRBD2, each matching 5 bases. Trimming cost V 4 bases and J 5 bases, with 18 bases left between them. This CDR3 has 16 amino acids.

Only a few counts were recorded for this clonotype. The DNA of the CDR3 is TGTGCCAGCAGCCAAGACCGATCATACGGGACAGGGAAAAACATTCAGTACTTC. It codes for CASSQDRSYGTGKNIQYF. V gene TRBV3-1 combines with J gene TRBJ2-4, with 9 bases that match TRBD1. Trimming removed 0 bases from V and 4 bases from J; junction bases left unmatched: 10. Germline V lookup: CDR1 LGHDT, CDR2 YNNKEL (reference sequence). This CDR3 is built from 18 residues.

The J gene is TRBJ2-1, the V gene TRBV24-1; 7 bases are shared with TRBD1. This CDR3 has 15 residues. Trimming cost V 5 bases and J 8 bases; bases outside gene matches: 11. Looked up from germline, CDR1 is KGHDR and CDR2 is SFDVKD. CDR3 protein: CATSGGGQVKDEQFF. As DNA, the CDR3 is TGTGCCACCAGTGGGGGTGGACAGGTAAAGGATGAGCAGTTCTTC.

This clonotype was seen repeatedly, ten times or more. CDR3 DNA: TGTGCCAGCAGTGAACGCAGGGTCAATGAGCAGTTCTTC. Translating gives CASSERRVNEQFF. V usage is TRBV6-1 and J usage is TRBJ2-1; D is perhaps TRBD1 (5 bases). The CDR3 has 13 residues. The V gene lost 2 bases and the J gene lost 6 bases, with 8 bases spanning the gap. Germline V gene sequence: CDR1 MNHNS, CDR2 SASEGT.

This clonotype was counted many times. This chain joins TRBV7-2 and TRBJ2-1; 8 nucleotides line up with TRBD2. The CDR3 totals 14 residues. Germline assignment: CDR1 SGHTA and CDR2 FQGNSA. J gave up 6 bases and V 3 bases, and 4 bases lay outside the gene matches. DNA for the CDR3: TGTGCCAGCAGCTTCGGGAGGGCGGTCAATGAGCAGTTCTTC. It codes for CASSFGRAVNEQFF. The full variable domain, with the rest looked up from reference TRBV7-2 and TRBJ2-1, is GAGVSQSPSNKVTEKGKDVELRCDPISGHTALYWYRQSLGQGLEFLIYFQGNSAPDKSGLPSDRFSAERTGGSVSTLTIQRTQQEDSAVYLCASSFGRAVNEQFFGPGTRLTVL.

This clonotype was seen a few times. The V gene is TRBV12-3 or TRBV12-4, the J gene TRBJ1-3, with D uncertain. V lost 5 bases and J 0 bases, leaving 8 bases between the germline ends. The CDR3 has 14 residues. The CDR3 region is CASSGRLSGNTIYF. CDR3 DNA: TGTGCCAGCAGTGGTCGACTCTCTGGAAACACCATATATTTT.

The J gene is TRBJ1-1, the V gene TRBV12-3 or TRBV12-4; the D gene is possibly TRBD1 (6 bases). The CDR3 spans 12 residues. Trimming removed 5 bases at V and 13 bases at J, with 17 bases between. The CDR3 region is CASSLGTGLGFF. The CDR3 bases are TGTGCCAGCAGTCTCGGCACAGGGCTAGGTTTCTTT.

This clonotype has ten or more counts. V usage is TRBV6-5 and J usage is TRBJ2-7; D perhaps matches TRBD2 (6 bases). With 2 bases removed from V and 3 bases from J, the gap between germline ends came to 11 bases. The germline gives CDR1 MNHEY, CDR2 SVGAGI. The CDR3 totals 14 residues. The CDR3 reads CASSYAKEGYEQYF. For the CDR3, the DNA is TGTGCCAGCAGTTACGCGAAGGAGGGCTACGAGCAGTACTTC.

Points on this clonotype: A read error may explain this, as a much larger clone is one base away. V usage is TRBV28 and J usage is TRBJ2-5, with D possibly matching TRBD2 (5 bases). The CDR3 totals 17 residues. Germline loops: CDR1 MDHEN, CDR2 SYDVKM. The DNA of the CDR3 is TGTGCCAGCAGTTTAGCCGATAGAAGAGTGGAGGAAGAGGCCCAGTACTTC. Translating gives CASSLADRRVEEEAQYF.

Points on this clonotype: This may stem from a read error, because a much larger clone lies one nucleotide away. The CDR3 loop reads CASSLLTRVYNEQFF. As DNA, the CDR3 is TGTGCCAGCAGTTTATTGACAAGGGTTTACAATGAGCAGTTCTTC. The chain carries TRBV27 and TRBJ2-1; D is ambiguous. The V end lost 1 base, the J end lost 4 bases, and 11 bases lay between the germline ends. The CDR3 length is 15 residues. Germline CDR1 and CDR2: MNHEY and SMNVEV (reference sequence).

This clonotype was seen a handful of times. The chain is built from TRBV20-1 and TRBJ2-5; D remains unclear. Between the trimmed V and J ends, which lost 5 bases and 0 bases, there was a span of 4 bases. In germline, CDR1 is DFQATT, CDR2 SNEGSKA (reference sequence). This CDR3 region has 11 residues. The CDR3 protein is CSAQYQETQYF. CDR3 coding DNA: TGCAGTGCTCAGTACCAAGAGACCCAGTACTTC.

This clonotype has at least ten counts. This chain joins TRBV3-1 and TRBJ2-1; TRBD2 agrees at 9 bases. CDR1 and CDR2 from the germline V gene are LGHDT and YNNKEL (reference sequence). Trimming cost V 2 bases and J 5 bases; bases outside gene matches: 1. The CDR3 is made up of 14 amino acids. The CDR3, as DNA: TGTGCCAGCAGCCAACGACTAGCGGACAATGAGCAGTTCTTC. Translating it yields CASSQRLADNEQFF.

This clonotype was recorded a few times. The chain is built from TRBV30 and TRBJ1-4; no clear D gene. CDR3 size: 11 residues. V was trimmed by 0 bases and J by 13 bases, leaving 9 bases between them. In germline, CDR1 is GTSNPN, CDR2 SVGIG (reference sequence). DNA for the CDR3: TGTGCCTGGAGTGTAGACGGCAGACTGTTTTTT. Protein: CAWSVDGRLFF.

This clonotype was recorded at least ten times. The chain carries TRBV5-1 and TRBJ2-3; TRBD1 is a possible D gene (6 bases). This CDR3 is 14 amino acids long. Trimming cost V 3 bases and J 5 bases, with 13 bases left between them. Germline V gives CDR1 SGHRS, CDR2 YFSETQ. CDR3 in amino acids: CASSSFSGEDTQYF. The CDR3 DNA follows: TGCGCCAGCAGCTCATTCTCAGGGGAAGATACGCAGTATTTT.

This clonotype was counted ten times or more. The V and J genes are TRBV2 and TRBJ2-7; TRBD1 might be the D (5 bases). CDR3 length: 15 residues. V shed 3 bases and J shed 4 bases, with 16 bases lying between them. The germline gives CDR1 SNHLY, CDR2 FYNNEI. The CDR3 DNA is TGTGCCAGCAGTGACTTACAGGTTGGTGGATACGAGCAGTACTTC. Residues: CASSDLQVGGYEQYF.

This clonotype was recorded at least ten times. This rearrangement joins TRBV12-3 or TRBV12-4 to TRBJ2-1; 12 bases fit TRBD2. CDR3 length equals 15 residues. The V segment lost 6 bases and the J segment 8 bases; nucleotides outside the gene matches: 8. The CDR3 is CASSLAGGASHEQFF. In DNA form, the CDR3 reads TGTGCCAGCAGCCTAGCGGGAGGGGCTTCGCATGAGCAGTTCTTC.

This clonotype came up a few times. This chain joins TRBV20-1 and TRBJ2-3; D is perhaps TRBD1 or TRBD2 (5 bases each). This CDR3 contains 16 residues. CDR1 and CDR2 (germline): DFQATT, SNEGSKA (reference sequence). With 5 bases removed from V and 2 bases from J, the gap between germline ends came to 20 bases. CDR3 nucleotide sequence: TGCAGTGCTGCCTTCCGGGGCAGGGCCAACACAGATACGCAGTATTTT. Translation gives CSAAFRGRANTDTQYF.

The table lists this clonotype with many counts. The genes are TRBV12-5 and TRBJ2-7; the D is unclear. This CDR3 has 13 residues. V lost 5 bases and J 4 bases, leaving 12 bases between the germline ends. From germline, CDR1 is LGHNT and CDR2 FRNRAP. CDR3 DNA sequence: TGTGCTAGTGGTCTGCCTCCGAGGTACGAGCAGTACTTC. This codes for CASGLPPRYEQYF.